These T cell receptor beta chains were read from a single sample in a study of T cell responses to AZD1222 COVID-19 vaccine. The protocol was immunoSEQ multiplex PCR, while the TCRdb copy is restricted to in-frame clones and leaves out a portion. Found here are about 62,000 clones, roughly 90% of them singletons; the top ten hold 4.9%. Sequenced here: peripheral blood, sampled on day 0 of AZD1222 vaccination. These receptor sequences come from an adult in good health. Both conserved end residues are part of each CDR3. Fields, in order: V gene, D gene, clone size, J gene, CDR3 DNA, CDR3 protein. The D gene is left open where the match is weak. Rows give clone size only sometimes, using once, few, many, or a class for an expanded clone.

v_call: TRBV7-2; d_call: TRBD1; clone_size: .; j_call: TRBJ1-1; cdr3_nt: TGTGCCAGCAGCCTCCAGGGGGCTGTCACTGAAGCTTTCTTT; cdr3_aa: CASSLQGAVTEAFF
v_call: TRBV7-6; d_call: TRBD1; clone_size: .; j_call: TRBJ2-1; cdr3_nt: TGTGCCAGCAGCCACGCCGGGACAGAGTACAATGAGCAGTTCTTC; cdr3_aa: CASSHAGTEYNEQFF
v_call: TRBV5-1; d_call: .; clone_size: .; j_call: TRBJ2-3; cdr3_nt: TGCGCCAGCAGCTTGGGGAGGGATACGCAGTATTTT; cdr3_aa: CASSLGRDTQYF
v_call: TRBV5-1; d_call: .; clone_size: .; j_call: TRBJ1-1; cdr3_nt: TGCGCCAGCAGGCGAACAGGGACCGACACTGAAGCTTTCTTT; cdr3_aa: CASRRTGTDTEAFF
v_call: TRBV19; d_call: TRBD1; clone_size: once; j_call: TRBJ2-5; cdr3_nt: TGTGCCAGTAGTATAGGTAAAGGACAGGGAAGAGAGACCCAGTACTTC; cdr3_aa: CASSIGKGQGRETQYF
v_call: TRBV2; d_call: TRBD1; clone_size: .; j_call: TRBJ2-5; cdr3_nt: TGTGCCAGCCATCGGACAGGGGCGCAAGAGACCCAGTACTTC; cdr3_aa: CASHRTGAQETQYF
v_call: TRBV4-2; d_call: TRBD1; clone_size: .; j_call: TRBJ1-1; cdr3_nt: TGTGCCAGCAGCCCATCGACAGGGCGGGGGACTGAAGCTTTCTTT; cdr3_aa: CASSPSTGRGTEAFF
v_call: TRBV5-4; d_call: TRBD2; clone_size: once; j_call: TRBJ2-1; cdr3_nt: TGTGCCAGCAGCTTGGGCGGGACTAGCGGAAACAATGAGCAGTTCTTC; cdr3_aa: CASSLGGTSGNNEQFF
v_call: TRBV28; d_call: TRBD1; clone_size: .; j_call: TRBJ2-7; cdr3_nt: TGTGCCAGCAGTGCCCGACAGGGTCTCCACGAGCAGTACTTC; cdr3_aa: CASSARQGLHEQYF
v_call: TRBV10-2; d_call: .; clone_size: few; j_call: TRBJ1-5; cdr3_nt: TGCGCCAGCGTAAAGGACAAGATTAGCAATCAGCCCCAGCATTTT; cdr3_aa: CASVKDKISNQPQHF
v_call: TRBV14; d_call: .; clone_size: .; j_call: TRBJ2-3; cdr3_nt: TGTGCCAGCAGCCTCACGACCGAACGTCGGCGGCCACAAAGTACGCAGTATTTT; cdr3_aa: CASSLTTERRRPQSTQYF
v_call: TRBV3-1/TRBV3-2; d_call: .; clone_size: .; j_call: TRBJ2-2; cdr3_nt: TGTGCCAGCAGCCAAGGGGCCCTGACTCCCCCCACCGGGGAGCTGTTTTTT; cdr3_aa: CASSQGALTPPTGELFF
v_call: TRBV7-9; d_call: .; clone_size: few; j_call: TRBJ2-3; cdr3_nt: TGTGCCAGCAGGGTTAGCACAGATACGCAGTATTTT; cdr3_aa: CASRVSTDTQYF
v_call: TRBV18; d_call: .; clone_size: .; j_call: TRBJ1-3; cdr3_nt: TGTGCCAGCTCCCGAGGGACTACTGAAGGAAACACCATATATTTT; cdr3_aa: CASSRGTTEGNTIYF
v_call: TRBV5-6; d_call: TRBD2; clone_size: .; j_call: TRBJ2-2; cdr3_nt: TGTGCCAGCAGCTTGTCCCTAGCGGGGTTCGACGGGGAGCTGTTTTTT; cdr3_aa: CASSLSLAGFDGELFF
v_call: TRBV5-1; d_call: .; clone_size: .; j_call: TRBJ1-5; cdr3_nt: TGCGCCAGCAGCGTGTCAGCAAATCAGCCCCAGCATTTT; cdr3_aa: CASSVSANQPQHF
v_call: TRBV20-1; d_call: TRBD1; clone_size: .; j_call: TRBJ1-2; cdr3_nt: TGCAGTGCTAGTATCTCCGGGACAGGGGCTGGCTACACCTTC; cdr3_aa: CSASISGTGAGYTF
v_call: TRBV10-1; d_call: .; clone_size: .; j_call: TRBJ1-2; cdr3_nt: TGCGCCAGCAGTGAACGGGCTCCGTATGGCTACACCTTC; cdr3_aa: CASSERAPYGYTF
v_call: TRBV7-2; d_call: .; clone_size: .; j_call: TRBJ2-5; cdr3_nt: TGTGCCAGCAGCTTAGGGGACCCGAGGTCGGAGACCCAGTACTTC; cdr3_aa: CASSLGDPRSETQYF
v_call: TRBV28; d_call: .; clone_size: .; j_call: TRBJ2-7; cdr3_nt: TGTGCCAGCAGCCTCCCAGGGGGGGCCTACGAGCAGTACTTC; cdr3_aa: CASSLPGGAYEQYF
v_call: TRBV5-1; d_call: .; clone_size: .; j_call: TRBJ2-2; cdr3_nt: TGCGCCAGCAGCTTGGGGGGAGCCAACACCGGGGAGCTGTTTTTT; cdr3_aa: CASSLGGANTGELFF
v_call: TRBV19; d_call: .; clone_size: .; j_call: TRBJ1-1; cdr3_nt: TGTGCCAGTAGTCTCCGACTGCTCGACACTGAAGCTTTCTTT; cdr3_aa: CASSLRLLDTEAFF
v_call: TRBV21-1; d_call: .; clone_size: once; j_call: TRBJ1-5; cdr3_nt: TGTGCCAGCAGCAAAGGGACAGCGTATAATCAGCCCCAGCATTTT; cdr3_aa: CASSKGTAYNQPQHF
v_call: TRBV6-5; d_call: .; clone_size: .; j_call: TRBJ1-6; cdr3_nt: TGTGCCAGCAGTTACTCGACCAGGGGTAATTCACCCCTCCACTTT; cdr3_aa: CASSYSTRGNSPLHF
v_call: TRBV12-3/TRBV12-4; d_call: .; clone_size: .; j_call: TRBJ1-5; cdr3_nt: TGTGCCAGCCGGGACCCAAATCAGCCCCAGCATTTT; cdr3_aa: CASRDPNQPQHF
v_call: TRBV30; d_call: .; clone_size: .; j_call: TRBJ1-1; cdr3_nt: TGTGCCTGGACAGGGAGCACTGAAGCTTTCTTT; cdr3_aa: CAWTGSTEAFF
v_call: TRBV3-1/TRBV3-2; d_call: .; clone_size: once; j_call: TRBJ1-1; cdr3_nt: TGTGCCAGCAGCCTGATTTCGGAAGCTTTCTTT; cdr3_aa: CASSLISEAFF
v_call: TRBV7-3; d_call: TRBD2; clone_size: .; j_call: TRBJ2-1; cdr3_nt: TGTGCCAGCAGCTTGGGGCTAGCGGACAATGAGCAGTTCTTC; cdr3_aa: CASSLGLADNEQFF
v_call: TRBV14; d_call: TRBD1; clone_size: few; j_call: TRBJ1-2; cdr3_nt: TGTGCCAGCAGCCGATGGACAGGGTGGAACTATGGCTACACCTTC; cdr3_aa: CASSRWTGWNYGYTF
v_call: TRBV11-2; d_call: .; clone_size: .; j_call: TRBJ1-2; cdr3_nt: TGTGCCAGCAGCGCCTGGACGGTTAACTATGGCTACACCTTC; cdr3_aa: CASSAWTVNYGYTF
v_call: TRBV10-3; d_call: .; clone_size: .; j_call: TRBJ2-1; cdr3_nt: TGTGCCATCAGTGCCATAGCCCCGGGACTCGAAGTCCATGAGCAGTTCTTC; cdr3_aa: CAISAIAPGLEVHEQFF
v_call: TRBV2; d_call: .; clone_size: .; j_call: TRBJ1-6; cdr3_nt: TGTGCCAGCAGCACCTCGGGGAATTCACCCCTCCACTTT; cdr3_aa: CASSTSGNSPLHF